These 15 T cell receptor beta chains were sequenced from one sample in a study of vaccination effects on CD4 cells after COVID-19. Generated by immunoSEQ multiplex PCR, the TCRdb table keeps only in-frame clones and is missing some. The data hold about 72,000 clones, with 70% to 80% observed a single time. These receptors' targets are unknown. Upon completion of 10 to 11 days in culture, CD4+ T cells were isolated. The sequencing here drew on CD4+ T cells from PBMCs cultured without peptide, taken before COVID-19 vaccination. These receptors were obtained from a human donor who received a COVID-19 vaccine.

The chain recombines TRBV19 with TRBJ1-5; 8 bases fit TRBD1. Germline CDR1 LNHDA, CDR2 SQIVND (reference sequence). The CDR3 length is 14 residues. V was pared by 5 bases and J by 1 base, with 1 base of the junction left unmatched. The CDR3 DNA sequence: TGTGCCAGTAGTGACAGGGGAAGCAATCAGCCCCAGCATTTT. Translation gives CASSDRGSNQPQHF.

CDR3 sequence: CASKTGTSTDTQYF. The CDR3 DNA reads TGCGCCAGCAAAACAGGGACTAGCACAGATACGCAGTATTTT. The genes are TRBV5-1 and TRBJ2-3; D is tentatively TRBD1 or TRBD2 (6 bases each). With 6 bases removed from V and 0 bases from J, the gap between germline ends came to 11 bases. From germline, CDR1 is SGHRS and CDR2 YFSETQ. There are 14 residues in the CDR3.

The rearrangement links TRBV3-1 (or the pseudogene TRBV3-2) to TRBJ2-3; D is perhaps TRBD1 or TRBD2 (6 bases each). The CDR3 has 15 residues. CDR1 LGHDT and CDR2 YNNKEL come from the germline V gene (reference sequence). The germline V and J ends were trimmed by 6 bases and 1 base, with 14 bases remaining between them. The CDR3 reads CASSRLGGRTDTQYF. DNA of the CDR3: TGTGCCAGCAGTCGCCTTGGGGGGCGCACAGATACGCAGTATTTT.

The chain combines TRBV18 with TRBJ1-1; D is uncertain. Germline V gene lookup returns CDR1 KGHSH and CDR2 LQKENI. The V and J ends lost 1 base and 1 base respectively, with 10 bases between them. The CDR3 covers 15 residues. Here the CDR3 DNA reads TGTGCCAGCTCACCACGTTCTACAGCGAACACTGAAGCTTTCTTT. Protein sequence: CASSPRSTANTEAFF.

This chain joins TRBV7-2 and TRBJ2-1; D is perhaps TRBD1 or TRBD2 (5 bases each). CDR1 and CDR2 from the germline V gene are SGHTA and FQGNSA. V was trimmed by 6 bases and J by 9 bases, leaving 9 bases between them. The CDR3 length is 11 residues. CDR3 protein: CASSSRGEQFF. The DNA of the CDR3 is TGTGCCAGCAGTTCGAGGGGTGAGCAGTTCTTC.

This clone was seen more than once but under ten times. The chain recombines TRBV3-1 (or the pseudogene TRBV3-2) with TRBJ2-1, with a weak D call TRBD2 (7 bases). This CDR3 is 14 amino acids long. Trimming took 4 bases from V and 7 from J, leaving 14 bases between them. Germline values: CDR1 LGHDT, CDR2 YNNKEL (reference sequence). Written as DNA, the CDR3 is TGTGCCAGCAGCCGTGGGGGGGCGAGGAATGAGCAGTTCTTC. Protein product: CASSRGGARNEQFF.

The CDR3 DNA reads TGCGCCAGCAGCCACGGGACTAGCGAAGAGACCCAGTACTTC. This translates into CASSHGTSEETQYF. The V and J genes are TRBV4-1 and TRBJ2-5; 10 positions match TRBD2. This CDR3 contains 14 residues. In germline, CDR1 is MGHRA, CDR2 YSYEKL. V shed 3 bases, J shed 3 bases, and the junction held 1 base outside the gene matches.

About this clone itself: This sample includes further DNA sequences coding for the same CDR3. V gene TRBV7-2 combines with J gene TRBJ2-7; 10 bases fit TRBD2. Germline CDR1 reads SGHTA; CDR2 reads FQGNSA. This CDR3 spans 15 amino acids. V shed 0 bases, J shed 2 bases, and the junction held 1 base outside the gene matches. In nucleotides, the CDR3 is TGTGCCAGCAGCTTAGCAGCGGGGGGGCCCTACGAGCAGTACGTC. It codes for CASSLAAGGPYEQYV.

The chain joins TRBV6-5 to TRBJ1-5; the match to TRBD1 covers 9 bases. With V trimmed by 6 bases and J by 6 bases, 6 bases remained unmatched. Germline lookup yields CDR1 MNHEY and CDR2 SVGAGI. The CDR3 has 14 amino acids. The CDR3 region is CASSPGTGSQPQHF. CDR3 nucleotides: TGTGCCAGCAGCCCCGGGACAGGGTCTCAGCCCCAGCATTTT.

The V gene is TRBV5-1, the J gene TRBJ2-3; 15 nucleotides match TRBD2. Germline-derived CDR1 and CDR2 are SGHRS and YFSETQ. This CDR3 is 17 amino acids long. V shed 4 bases, J shed 0 bases, and the junction held 3 bases outside the gene matches. CDR3 nucleotide sequence: TGCGCCAGCAGCCCGGGACTAGCGGGGGGAAGCACAGATACGCAGTATTTT. Translated, it gives CASSPGLAGGSTDTQYF.

This clone is medium-sized within its sample. The rearrangement links TRBV6-5 to TRBJ2-5; D ambiguous. The germline V and J ends were trimmed by 5 bases and 4 bases, with 8 bases remaining between them. CDR3 size: 12 residues. The V gene's germline CDR1 is MNHEY and CDR2 SVGAGI. In DNA, the CDR3 is TGTGCCAGCAGTAACCCCTTAGAGACCCAGTACTTC. Translating gives CASSNPLETQYF.

This sequence joins TRBV10-3 and TRBJ2-1; D might be TRBD1 (6 bases). There are 16 residues in the CDR3. Germline values: CDR1 ENHRY, CDR2 SYGVKD. The V end was cut by 5 bases, the J end by 1 base, with 15 bases between. The chain's CDR3 is CAISKDSARSYNEQFF. In nucleotides, the CDR3 is TGTGCCATCAGTAAGGACAGCGCCCGGTCCTACAATGAGCAGTTCTTC.

The rearrangement uses TRBV11-2 and TRBJ1-1; possible D gene TRBD1, 6 bases. This CDR3 contains 13 residues. V lost 5 bases and J lost 1, with 8 bases in between. Germline V CDR1 and CDR2: SGHAT, FQNNGV. The CDR3 loop reads CASSRTENTEAFF. Written as DNA, the CDR3 is TGTGCCAGCAGCCGGACAGAGAACACTGAAGCTTTCTTT.

The genes are TRBV19 and TRBJ2-2; D is uncertain. Germline CDR1 is LNHDA and CDR2 is SQIVND (reference sequence). The V end was cut by 6 bases, the J end by 4 bases, with 9 bases between. The CDR3 totals 13 residues. The CDR3 nucleotides are TGTGCCAGTAGCAGGACGACCACCGGGGAGCTGTTTTTT. Protein sequence: CASSRTTTGELFF.

CDR3 protein: CSVEVGNTIYF. The DNA of the CDR3 is TGCAGCGTTGAAGTCGGAAACACCATATATTTT. The chain carries TRBV29-1 and TRBJ1-3; no reliable D call. Germline-derived CDR1 and CDR2 are SQVTM and ANQGSEA. The germline V and J ends were trimmed by 1 base and 4 bases, with 2 bases remaining between them. The CDR3 contains 11 residues.